The next 19 T cell receptor beta chains were all read from a single sample in a study of blood T cell repertoires in COVID-19. Profiled with immunoSEQ multiplex PCR; TCRdb holds only in-frame clones, not every one. The top ten hold 14% to 15% of the sample, which has hundreds of thousands of clones, about 90% seen once. Source material: PBMCs or T cells enriched from blood (not recorded which). These receptors were collected from a woman aged 50 to 60 with acute COVID-19.

V gene TRBV2 combines with J gene TRBJ1-1; D is ambiguous. The germline V gene encodes CDR1 SNHLY and CDR2 FYNNEI. CDR3 size: 14 residues. Trimming shortened V by 7 bases and J by 1 base, and 13 bases separated the two germline ends. CDR3 sequence: CASTLVSKNTEAFF. CDR3 bases: TGTGCCAGCACCCTTGTCAGTAAGAACACTGAAGCTTTCTTT.

V is TRBV28 and J is TRBJ2-7; D perhaps matches TRBD1 (5 bases). The germline V gene has CDR1 MDHEN and CDR2 SYDVKM. V lost 5 bases to trimming and J lost 1 base, with 15 bases between them. CDR3 length: 15 residues. The CDR3 nucleotides read TGTGCCAGCAGTATACGCCCGCAGGGTTCCTACGAGCAGTACTTC. Amino acids: CASSIRPQGSYEQYF.

This clone was seen once. The chain employs TRBV29-1 and TRBJ2-3; TRBD1 is a possible D gene (5 bases). The germline V gene encodes CDR1 SQVTM and CDR2 ANQGSEA. With 4 bases removed from V and 4 bases from J, the gap between germline ends came to 12 bases. The CDR3 sequence is 13 residues long. Here the CDR3 DNA reads TGCAGCGTTGTATTTCCAGGGCCAGATACGCAGTATTTT. As protein: CSVVFPGPDTQYF.

The J gene is TRBJ2-3, the V gene TRBV4-1, with D maybe TRBD1 (5 bases). V was clipped by 3 bases and J by 1 base, with 17 bases between them. The CDR3 contains 17 residues. Germline V gene sequence: CDR1 MGHRA, CDR2 YSYEKL. The CDR3 here is CASSHTFGQPRTDTQYF. The CDR3 DNA is TGCGCCAGCAGCCATACCTTTGGACAACCTCGCACAGATACGCAGTATTTT.

The chain recombines TRBV7-9 with TRBJ2-7; 8 bases align to TRBD1. The CDR3 is 15 residues long. Germline CDR1 and CDR2: SEHNR and FQNEAQ (reference sequence). J gave up 4 bases and V 6 bases, and 11 bases lay outside the gene matches. CDR3 sequence reads: CASSLLDRGSYEQYF. CDR3 sequence (DNA): TGTGCCAGCAGTCTTCTTGACAGGGGTAGTTACGAGCAGTACTTC. Filled out from reference TRBV7-9 and TRBJ2-7, the complete variable domain reads DTGVSQNPRHKITKRGQNVTFRCDPISEHNRLYWYRQTLGQGPEFLTYFQNEAQLEKSRLLSDRFSAERPKGSFSTLEIQRTEQGDSAMYLCASSLLDRGSYEQYFGPGTRLTVT.

This chain links TRBV28 with TRBJ1-4; 7 bases are shared with TRBD1. Germline CDR1 and CDR2: MDHEN and SYDVKM. There are 16 residues in the CDR3. The J segment lost 7 bases and the V segment lost 8 bases, leaving 16 bases of the junction unmatched. CDR3 DNA sequence: TGTGCCAGCCGTCGGAGGCAGGGGGTAGGTGGTGAAAAACTGTTTTTT. It specifies CASRRRQGVGGEKLFF. The variable domain in full, with the rest retrieved from reference TRBV28 and TRBJ1-4, is DVKVTQSSRYLVKRTGEKVFLECVQDMDHENMFWYRQDPGLGLRLIYFSYDVKMKEKGDIPEGYSVSREKKERFSLILESASTNQTSMYLCASRRRQGVGGEKLFFGSGTQLSVL.

A few counts support this clone. The rearrangement uses TRBV5-5 and TRBJ1-1, with D tentatively TRBD1 (6 bases). CDR1 is SGHKS, CDR2 YYEKEE, per germline (reference sequence). V gave up 4 bases and J gave up 4 bases, with 11 bases separating them. CDR3 length: 13 residues. In nucleotides, the CDR3 is TGTGCCAGCAGCCTCACAGGGAGCACTGAAGCTTTCTTT. Encoded protein: CASSLTGSTEAFF. Combining the CDR3 with reference TRBV5-5 and TRBJ1-1 gives the whole variable domain DAGVTQSPTHLIKTRGQQVTLRCSPISGHKSVSWYQQVLGQGPQFIFQYYEKEERGRGNFPDRFSARQFPNYSSELNVNALLLGDSALYLCASSLTGSTEAFFGQGTRLTVV.

With regard to this clone: One junction end disagrees with the germline gene, perhaps due to a read error. The V gene is TRBV30, the J gene TRBJ2-3; 9 bases are shared with TRBD1. The CDR3 totals 13 residues. Germline CDR1 GTSNPN, CDR2 SVGIG (reference sequence). CDR3 loop: CAWAQASGQGSFF. The CDR3 bases are TGTGCCTGGGCCCAAGCCTCGGGACAGGGTTCTTTTTTT.

The chain joins TRBV4-3 to TRBJ2-7, with 8 nucleotides matching TRBD1. V shed 4 bases and J 5 bases; nucleotides not matched to a gene: 7. The CDR3 runs to 14 residues. Germline loops: CDR1 LGHNA, CDR2 YSLEER. In nucleotides, the CDR3 is TGCGCCAGCAGCCTCGGACAGGGAAGTCACGAGCAGTACTTC. Protein product: CASSLGQGSHEQYF.

The V gene is TRBV5-1, the J gene TRBJ2-1, with 9 nucleotides matching TRBD2. CDR1 and CDR2 (germline): SGHRS, YFSETQ. The CDR3 runs 14 residues. Unmatched junction bases numbered 2, after V lost 1 base and J lost 6 bases. The CDR3 is CASSLRTSANEQFF. CDR3 DNA sequence: TGCGCCAGCAGCTTGAGGACTAGCGCCAATGAGCAGTTCTTC.

The chain recombines TRBV7-2 with TRBJ1-5; D is perhaps TRBD1 (6 bases). The CDR3 runs 15 residues. Per germline, CDR1 SGHTA and CDR2 FQGNSA. The germline V and J ends were trimmed by 5 bases and 1 base, with 12 bases remaining between them. The CDR3 region is CASSITGYSNQPQHF. In DNA, the CDR3 is TGTGCCAGCAGCATAACAGGGTACAGCAATCAGCCCCAGCATTTT.

The V gene is TRBV19, the J gene TRBJ1-1, with 8 bases aligning to TRBD1. The CDR3 runs 15 residues. V shed 5 bases and J 5 bases; nucleotides not matched to a gene: 10. The V gene's germline CDR1 is LNHDA and CDR2 SQIVND (reference sequence). The CDR3 DNA is TGTGCCAGTAGTCAAGACAGGGGTTCTAAAACTGAAGCTTTCTTT. Translating it yields CASSQDRGSKTEAFF.

The gene calls are TRBV2 and TRBJ1-2; D might be TRBD1 (6 bases). The germline V gene encodes CDR1 SNHLY and CDR2 FYNNEI. The V end lost 4 bases, the J end lost 3 bases, and 12 bases lay between the germline ends. This CDR3 is built from 14 residues. CDR3: CASSVAQGYYGYTF. CDR3 bases: TGTGCCAGCAGTGTCGCACAGGGCTACTATGGCTACACCTTC. The full variable domain, its missing parts supplied by reference TRBV2 and TRBJ1-2, is EPEVTQTPSHQVTQMGQEVILRCVPISNHLYFYWYRQILGQKVEFLVSFYNNEISEKSEIFDDQFSVERPDGSNFTLKIRSTKLEDSAMYFCASSVAQGYYGYTFGSGTRLTVV.

The chain combines TRBV5-1 with TRBJ1-1, with a possible D match to TRBD1 (5 bases). CDR1 and CDR2 from the germline V gene are SGHRS and YFSETQ. V dropped 0 bases and J dropped 1 base, with 13 bases sitting between them. This CDR3 contains 16 residues. The CDR3 loop is CASSLGRRVGNTEAFF. DNA of the CDR3: TGCGCCAGCAGCTTGGGACGCAGGGTCGGGAACACTGAAGCTTTCTTT.

V usage is TRBV28 and J usage is TRBJ1-2, with D tentatively TRBD1 (6 bases). Germline CDR1 and CDR2: MDHEN and SYDVKM. V lost 2 bases to trimming and J lost 4 bases, with 14 bases between them. This CDR3 has 15 amino acids. The CDR3 bases are TGTGCCAGCAGTTTAAAGTGGCACAGGGTCTATGGCTACACCTTC. Translated, it gives CASSLKWHRVYGYTF.

The chain couples TRBV5-1 to TRBJ2-7, with 11 bases that match TRBD2. Looked up from germline, CDR1 is SGHRS and CDR2 is YFSETQ. The trim removed 3 bases at V and 3 bases at J, leaving 5 bases unmatched. This CDR3 comprises 15 residues. The CDR3 is CASSSIAGGNYEQYF. In nucleotides, the CDR3 is TGCGCCAGCAGCTCCATAGCGGGAGGGAACTACGAGCAGTACTTC. Full variable domain (missing parts from reference TRBV5-1 and TRBJ2-7): KAGVTQTPRYLIKTRGQQVTLSCSPISGHRSVSWYQQTPGQGLQFLFEYFSETQRNKGNFPGRFSGRQFSNSRSEMNVSTLELGDSALYLCASSSIAGGNYEQYFGPGTRLTVT.

The chain links TRBV11-2 to TRBJ2-3; D is unclear. Per the germline V gene, CDR1 is SGHAT and CDR2 is FQNNGV. CDR3 length equals 12 residues. The germline V and J ends were trimmed by 6 bases and 3 bases, with 7 bases remaining between them. The CDR3 DNA sequence: TGTGCCAGCAGTCTCCGTACAGATACGCAGTATTTT. It translates to CASSLRTDTQYF.

The DNA for the CDR3 is TGTGCCAGCAGAGAGGACAGGGGGCGAAATCAGCCCCAGCATTTT. Protein product: CASREDRGRNQPQHF. The V call is TRBV6-5, the J call TRBJ1-5, with 11 bases aligning to TRBD1. Unmatched junction bases numbered 5, after V lost 6 bases and J lost 4 bases. CDR3 size: 15 residues. CDR1 is MNHEY, CDR2 SVGAGI, per germline.

The chain employs TRBV7-6 and TRBJ2-7; 9 bases agree with TRBD2. This CDR3 has 15 amino acids. Germline CDR1 SGHVS, CDR2 FNYEAQ. The trim removed 5 bases at V and 7 bases at J, leaving 12 bases unmatched. The DNA of the CDR3 is TGTGCCAGCAGCCCTAGTGCGGGAGGGCCGGGGGAGCAGTACTTC. Residues: CASSPSAGGPGEQYF.